The clone carrying this T cell receptor beta chain showed up just a few times. These data belong to a study of early T cells in non-severe SARS-CoV-2 infection. TCRdb re-called the 5' RACE reads through MiXCR, storing one row per CDR3 protein. This table holds approximately 26,000 distinct CDR3 sequences, around 5.3% found once. Germline CDR1 reads WNHNN; CDR2 reads SYGVQD (reference sequence). Trimming removed 1 base from V and 2 bases from J, with 3 bases in between. There are 13 residues in the CDR3. The sequence derives from an adult who was a healthcare worker with PCR-confirmed SARS-CoV-2 infection or an uninfected control (not recorded which). V gene TRBV10-1 combines with J gene TRBJ2-1; D remains ambiguous. The sequenced material came from whole blood. The CDR3 region has the DNA TGCGCCAGCAGTGAGTTGGCCTACAATGAGCAGTTCTTC. Protein sequence: CASSELAYNEQFF.